Listed below are T cell receptor beta chains from one sample, sequenced in a study of PD-1 blockade in classical Hodgkin lymphoma. Generated by immunoSEQ multiplex PCR, the TCRdb table keeps only in-frame clones and is missing some. The table has around 7,700 clones, more than 80% seen once; the top ten hold around 1.7%. Sequenced here: CD4+ T cells from blood, sampled at baseline. These receptors were collected from a human donor with classical Hodgkin lymphoma. The CDR3 runs from the conserved cysteine through the conserved F or W. D genes are given only for firm matches. Clone sizes are given selectively: once, few, many, or a class where the clone is expanded.

NA,TRBD2,TRBJ2-7,TRBV9,CASNRGGTSTYEQYF,TGTGCCAGCAACCGTGGGGGGACTAGCACCTACGAGCAGTACTTC
NA,NA,TRBJ1-2,TRBV29-1,CSVGEGYGYTF,TGCAGCGTGGGGGAGGGCTATGGCTACACCTTC
NA,NA,TRBJ2-1,TRBV7-3,CASSSRKGEQFF,TGTGCCAGCAGCTCACGAAAGGGTGAGCAGTTCTTC
NA,NA,TRBJ1-5,TRBV2,CASSDRASYSNQPQHF,TGTGCCAGTAGTGACCGAGCGTCCTATAGCAATCAGCCCCAGCATTTT
NA,NA,TRBJ1-4,TRBV18,CASSTYRVPNEKLFF,TGTGCCAGCTCAACTTACAGGGTCCCTAATGAAAAACTGTTTTTT
NA,NA,TRBJ2-1,TRBV7-8,CASSYSTNNEQFF,TGTGCCAGCAGCTACTCCACGAACAATGAGCAGTTCTTC
NA,NA,TRBJ1-5,TRBV19,CASSNSGVQPQHF,TGTGCCAGTAGTAACTCGGGGGTTCAGCCCCAGCATTTT
NA,TRBD2,TRBJ2-7,TRBV30,CAWSGGTGGEQYF,TGTGCCTGGAGTGGGGGGACCGGGGGGGAGCAGTACTTC
NA,NA,TRBJ2-3,TRBV11-2,CASSLLSGFPSATDTQYF,TGTGCCAGCAGCTTACTTTCCGGGTTCCCTAGCGCCACAGATACGCAGTATTTT
NA,TRBD1,TRBJ1-1,TRBV28,CASSENRDRENTEAFF,TGTGCCAGCAGTGAAAACCGGGACAGGGAGAACACTGAAGCTTTCTTT
NA,TRBD2,TRBJ2-1,TRBV7-8,CASRIDLTSGSYNEQFF,TGTGCCAGCAGGATAGACCTGACTAGCGGATCCTACAATGAGCAGTTCTTC
NA,NA,TRBJ2-5,TRBV6-1,CASSEGPYPRGQETQYF,TGTGCCAGCAGTGAAGGCCCCTATCCGAGGGGCCAAGAGACCCAGTACTTC
NA,NA,TRBJ2-3,TRBV5-6,CASSLWLGSTDTQYF,TGTGCCAGCAGCTTGTGGCTGGGGAGCACAGATACGCAGTATTTT
NA,NA,TRBJ2-2,TRBV7-3,CASSQFPPGQGTGELFF,TGTGCCAGCAGCCAGTTCCCCCCCGGCCAGGGCACCGGGGAGCTGTTTTTT
NA,NA,TRBJ2-6,TRBV5-6,CASSFGVSGANVLTF,TGTGCCAGCAGCTTTGGCGTCTCTGGGGCCAACGTCCTGACTTTC
NA,NA,TRBJ1-2,TRBV7-8,CASSLFQSLTAGGDGYTF,TGTGCCAGCAGCTTATTCCAATCACTTACGGCAGGTGGGGATGGCTACACCTTC
NA,TRBD1,TRBJ1-1,TRBV18,CASSEVLQGLSTEAFF,TGTGCCAGCTCCGAAGTCCTACAGGGGCTTTCTACTGAAGCTTTCTTT
NA,NA,TRBJ2-5,TRBV7-9,CASSFGGQETQYF,TGTGCCAGCAGCTTCGGCGGCCAAGAGACCCAGTACTTC
NA,TRBD1,TRBJ1-6,TRBV28,CASSSGTEDSPLHF,TGTGCCAGCAGTTCCGGGACAGAGGATTCACCCCTCCACTTT
NA,NA,TRBJ2-5,TRBV27,CASSLKPSVLQETQYF,TGTGCCAGCAGCCTCAAACCTAGCGTACTCCAAGAGACCCAGTACTTC
NA,TRBD1,TRBJ2-4,TRBV19,CASSSTGGIQYF,TGTGCCAGTAGTTCGACAGGGGGCATTCAGTACTTC
NA,NA,TRBJ2-5,TRBV7-3,CASSVGQSETQYF,TGTGCCAGCAGCGTCGGACAGTCGGAGACCCAGTACTTC
NA,NA,TRBJ1-4,TRBV5-1,CASTDYANEKLFF,TGCGCCAGCACCGATTATGCTAATGAAAAACTGTTTTTT
NA,NA,TRBJ2-3,TRBV19,CASRSLSTDTQYF,TGTGCCAGTAGAAGTCTCAGCACAGATACGCAGTATTTT
NA,NA,TRBJ2-5,TRBV29-1,CSVGDGGQETQYF,TGCAGCGTCGGGGACGGAGGACAAGAGACCCAGTACTTC
medium-sized,TRBD1,TRBJ2-7,TRBV10-3,CASGQGASYEQYF,TGTGCCAGCGGACAGGGGGCGAGCTACGAGCAGTACTTC
NA,NA,TRBJ1-4,TRBV5-1,CASSPPQGGEKLFF,TGCGCCAGCAGCCCTCCTCAAGGGGGTGAAAAACTGTTTTTT